This T cell receptor beta chain was observed in a study of T cell responses to AZD1222 COVID-19 vaccine. About the study: Second-dose intervals of approximately 4 or approximately 12 weeks were pooled. Study-wide points: Baseline serostatus was positive in only a handful of AZD1222 recipients. Among spike-specific TCRs, nearly half reportedly target unmutated variant regions. The span of vaccine-associated CD4 TCRs extended across spike, with dominance at 160-218 and 743-854.

CDR3 size: 15 residues. CDR1 SGHRS and CDR2 YFSETQ come from the germline V gene. V shed 4 bases and J 5 bases; nucleotides not matched to a gene: 11. Comments on this clone: The target antigen is unknown.

Libraries were prepared by immunoSEQ multiplex PCR; TCRdb keeps only in-frame clonotypes and omits some of them. The sample has 180,000 or so clones; 85% to 95% are singletons. The specimen was peripheral blood, collected on day 0 of AZD1222 vaccination. This TCR derives from an adult in good health. V is TRBV5-1 and J is TRBJ1-2, with 7 bases that match TRBD1. Written as DNA, the CDR3 is TGCGCCAGCAGCCTGAACAGGGGCGCAGGTTATGGCTACACCTTC. It is translated as CASSLNRGAGYGYTF.